This T cell receptor (beta chain) was identified in a study of shared clonotypes between healthy human individuals. TCRdb's copy holds only in-frame clones and misses some; the assay was immunoSEQ multiplex PCR. The sample has about 1.1 million clones; approximately 78% are singletons. A split of CD4+ cells into CD45RA+ naive and CD45RA-negative memory subsets was performed. What was sequenced was memory CD4+ T cells from PBMCs. Subset given: CD45RA-negative fraction. The clonotype comes from a man aged 18 to 29 in good health. Some clones in this sample may be carry-over from other donors' samples.

CDR3 bases: TGTGCCAGCAGCCGATACAGGGAAGGTGGCTACACCTTC. This translates into CASSRYREGGYTF. V usage is TRBV11-2 and J usage is TRBJ1-2; perhaps TRBD1 as D (6 bases). Per germline, CDR1 SGHAT and CDR2 FQNNGV. The CDR3 extends over 13 amino acids. Trimming cost V 5 bases and J 7 bases, with 14 bases left between them.